These T cell receptor beta chains were read from a single sample in a study of type 1 and type 2 diabetes patients. TCRdb processed the multiplex PCR reads anew with MiXCR; each CDR3 protein has one entry. The sample contains 250,000 or so distinct CDR3 sequences, roughly 44% of which appear only once. Sequencing used peripheral blood mononuclear cells (PBMCs). The receptors stem from a man aged 18 to 30 with type 2 diabetes. Both conserved end residues are part of each CDR3. A D gene is named only where the DNA matches it firmly. Size is omitted from some rows. Given values are once, few, many or a class for expanded clones.

D	size	J	V	CDR3	DNA
.	.	TRBJ2-7	TRBV6-1	CASSDPGRNYEQYF	TGTGCCAGCAGTGATCCGGGACGCAACTACGAGCAGTACTTC
.	few	TRBJ2-7	TRBV20-1	CSARVRTRYEQYF	TGCAGTGCTAGGGTTCGGACCCGGTACGAGCAGTACTTC
.	.	TRBJ1-1	TRBV27	CASSLTGNRVEAFF	TGTGCCAGCAGTTTAACCGGCAATCGTGTTGAAGCTTTCTTT
.	.	TRBJ1-2	TRBV29-1	CSAHGTRGGYTF	TGCAGCGCTCATGGAACGAGGGGTGGCTACACCTTC
.	few	TRBJ2-7	TRBV28	CASSPLWTLNYEQYF	TGTGCCAGCAGTCCACTATGGACCCTTAACTACGAGCAGTACTTC
TRBD1	.	TRBJ2-7	TRBV6-2/TRBV6-3	CASSTWDSTYEQYF	TGTGCCAGCAGTACTTGGGACAGCACCTACGAGCAGTACTTC
TRBD2	.	TRBJ2-5	TRBV20-1	CSASSVAGGNQETQYF	TGCAGTGCTAGCTCTGTAGCGGGAGGGAACCAAGAGACCCAGTACTTC
.	.	TRBJ2-3	TRBV15	CATSRDRIGDTQYF	TGTGCCACCAGCAGAGATCGCATTGGTGATACGCAGTATTTT
TRBD1	few	TRBJ1-1	TRBV19	CASSIGQGSTEAFF	TGTGCCAGCAGCATCGGACAGGGGTCCACTGAAGCTTTCTTT
TRBD2	.	TRBJ2-1	TRBV19	CASSIGMTSGASYNEQFF	TGTGCCAGTAGTATAGGGATGACTAGCGGGGCCTCCTACAATGAGCAGTTCTTC
.	.	TRBJ2-5	TRBV7-6	CASSLGLGGTKETQYF	TGTGCCAGCAGCTTAGGGTTGGGCGGGACGAAAGAGACCCAGTACTTC
.	.	TRBJ2-7	TRBV14	CASSLLGAGGDEQYF	TGTGCCAGCAGTTTGCTTGGCGCCGGCGGGGACGAGCAGTACTTC
.	.	TRBJ2-5	TRBV7-6	CASSLRDTSPETQYF	TGTGCCAGCAGCCTACGGGACACCTCACCGGAGACCCAGTACTTC
.	.	TRBJ2-7	TRBV18	CASSLGLSGTVAYEQYF	TGTGCCAGCTCACTGGGTCTTAGCGGAACTGTCGCCTACGAGCAGTACTTC
TRBD2	few	TRBJ2-2	TRBV7-9	CASSSRLAVVANTGELFF	TGTGCCAGCAGTTCCAGACTAGCGGTAGTAGCGAACACCGGGGAGCTGTTTTTT
.	.	TRBJ2-1	TRBV25-1	CASSEVGRYEQFF	TGTGCCAGCAGTGAGGTCGGGCGCTATGAGCAGTTCTTC
.	once	TRBJ1-4	TRBV20-1	CSVEETNEKLFF	TGCAGTGTGGAGGAAACTAATGAAAAACTGTTTTTT
TRBD2	few	TRBJ2-3	TRBV30	CAWSWTSVTDTQYF	TGTGCCTGGAGTTGGACTAGCGTCACAGATACGCAGTATTTT
.	.	TRBJ1-2	TRBV20-1	CSALHLTAGASVNYGYTF	TGCAGTGCTCTCCACCTCACGGCAGGGGCATCAGTTAACTATGGCTACACCTTC
TRBD1	few	TRBJ1-2	TRBV4-1	CASSQGKGTDIYGYTF	TGCGCCAGCAGCCAAGGAAAGGGGACAGATATCTATGGCTACACCTTC
TRBD1	.	TRBJ2-7	TRBV28	CASNSENRGKKQYF	TGTGCCAGCAACTCCGAGAACAGGGGAAAGAAGCAGTACTTC
TRBD1	.	TRBJ1-2	TRBV12-3/TRBV12-4	CATLRTGLRGYTF	TGTGCCACCTTGAGGACAGGGCTTAGGGGCTACACCTTC
.	.	TRBJ1-1	TRBV13	CASSPRDRTEAFF	TGTGCCAGCAGCCCCCGAGACAGGACTGAAGCTTTCTTT
.	.	TRBJ1-1	TRBV7-9	CASSSSGYDEAFF	TGTGCCAGCAGCTCGTCCGGGTATGATGAAGCTTTCTTT
TRBD1	.	TRBJ1-4	TRBV20-1	CSASGQGGMGTNEKLFF	TGCAGTGCTTCCGGACAGGGCGGCATGGGAACTAATGAAAAACTGTTTTTT
.	.	TRBJ1-4	TRBV5-1	CASSLGYQGEKLFF	TGCGCCAGCAGCTTGGGGTATCAGGGTGAAAAACTGTTTTTT
TRBD1	.	TRBJ2-7	TRBV18	CASSPGQSHEQYF	TGTGCCAGCTCACCGGGACAGAGCCACGAGCAGTACTTC
.	.	TRBJ2-5	TRBV6-6	CASSYGGHQETQYF	TGTGCCAGCAGTTATGGTGGCCACCAAGAGACCCAGTACTTC
.	.	TRBJ1-1	TRBV20-1	CSAPIKTEAFF	TGCAGTGCTCCTATCAAGACTGAAGCTTTCTTT
.	few	TRBJ1-5	TRBV2	CASSELTSYSNQPQHF	TGTGCCAGCAGTGAACTAACATCGTATAGCAATCAGCCCCAGCATTTT
TRBD1	few	TRBJ1-2	TRBV5-5	CASSLVGTGRGDGYTF	TGTGCCAGCAGCTTGGTGGGGACAGGGAGGGGAGATGGCTACACCTTC
.	.	TRBJ1-1	TRBV20-1	CSARAYRMNTEAFF	TGCAGTGCTAGGGCCTACAGGATGAACACTGAAGCTTTCTTT
TRBD2	few	TRBJ2-1	TRBV29-1	CSVGLADMSSYNEQFF	TGCAGCGTTGGACTAGCGGATATGAGCTCCTACAATGAGCAGTTCTTC
.	.	TRBJ1-1	TRBV6-5	CASSYSPGNTEAFF	TGTGCCAGCAGTTACTCACCGGGCAACACTGAAGCTTTCTTT
.	few	TRBJ2-3	TRBV19	CASSTPERKGTDTQYF	TGTGCCAGTAGTACGCCTGAGAGGAAGGGCACAGATACGCAGTATTTT
.	.	TRBJ1-1	TRBV14	CASSQGPSNTEAFF	TGTGCCAGCAGCCAAGGACCGTCGAACACTGAAGCTTTCTTT
TRBD2	.	TRBJ2-3	TRBV15	CATSSPGTSGSRDTQYF	TGTGCCACCAGCAGCCCAGGGACTAGCGGTTCAAGAGATACGCAGTATTTT
.	many	TRBJ2-7	TRBV30	CAWSVGQGGGYEQYF	TGTGCCTGGAGTGTAGGGCAGGGAGGAGGGTACGAGCAGTACTTC
TRBD1	.	TRBJ2-1	TRBV5-5	CASSLRDSINEQFF	TGTGCCAGCAGCCTCCGGGACAGTATCAATGAGCAGTTCTTC
.	.	TRBJ1-1	TRBV15	CATSPFARVGAFF	TGTGCCACCAGCCCCTTTGCGAGGGTAGGAGCTTTCTTT
.	once	TRBJ1-4	TRBV15	CATSRDRGYSEKLFF	TGTGCCACCAGCAGAGATCGGGGGTATAGTGAAAAACTGTTTTTT
TRBD2	.	TRBJ2-7	TRBV4-1	CASSQGLPEEQYF	TGCGCCAGCAGCCAGGGACTACCAGAGGAGCAGTACTTC
.	.	TRBJ1-1	TRBV7-9	CASSRGFNTEAFF	TGTGCCAGCAGCCGCGGGTTTAACACTGAAGCTTTCTTT
.	few	TRBJ1-5	TRBV15	CATSRDPQVHQPQHF	TGTGCCACCAGCAGAGATCCCCAAGTCCATCAGCCCCAGCATTTT
TRBD2	few	TRBJ2-7	TRBV12-3/TRBV12-4	CASGGPGGPYEQYF	TGTGCCAGCGGAGGCCCGGGAGGGCCCTACGAGCAGTACTTC
.	.	TRBJ2-7	TRBV28	CASSSQSSYEQYF	TGTGCCAGCAGTTCGCAGAGCTCCTACGAGCAGTACTTC